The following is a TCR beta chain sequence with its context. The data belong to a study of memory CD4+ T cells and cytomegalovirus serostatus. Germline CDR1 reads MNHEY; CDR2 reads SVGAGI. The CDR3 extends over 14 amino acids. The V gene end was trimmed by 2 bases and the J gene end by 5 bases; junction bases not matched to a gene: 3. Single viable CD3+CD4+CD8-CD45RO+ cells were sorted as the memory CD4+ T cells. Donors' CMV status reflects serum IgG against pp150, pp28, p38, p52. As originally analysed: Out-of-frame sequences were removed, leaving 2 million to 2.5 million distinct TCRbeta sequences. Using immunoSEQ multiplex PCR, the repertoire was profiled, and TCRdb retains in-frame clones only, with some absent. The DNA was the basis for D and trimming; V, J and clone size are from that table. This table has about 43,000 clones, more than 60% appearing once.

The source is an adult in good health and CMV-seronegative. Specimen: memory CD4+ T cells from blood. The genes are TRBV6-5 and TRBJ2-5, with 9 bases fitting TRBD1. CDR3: CASSYRQGGETQYF. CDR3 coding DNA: TGTGCCAGCAGTTACCGACAGGGGGGCGAGACCCAGTACTTC.